This T cell receptor (beta chain) was sequenced for a study of fetal regulatory T cell absence and autoimmunity. Whole-study findings and limits: Pancreas and cord blood did not differ much in TRB family usage.

The repertoire was sequenced with immunoSEQ multiplex PCR; TCRdb's copy has only in-frame clones and lacks some. The repertoire has more than 90,000 clones, 55% to 75% of them found once; the top ten carry 2%. Comment on this clone: Its antigen is not identified.

With 3 bases clipped from V and 0 bases from J, the junction kept 6 bases outside the gene matches. The germline V gene has CDR1 SGHNT and CDR2 YYREEE (reference sequence). The CDR3 totals 16 residues. The sequence was obtained from a male donor with IPEX syndrome. The chain is built from TRBV5-4 and TRBJ1-3; TRBD1 aligns across 7 bases. The sample comprised pancreas tissue. CDR3 sequence: CASSSRDSRSGNTIYF. The CDR3 DNA follows: TGTGCCAGCAGCTCCCGGGACAGCCGCTCTGGAAACACCATATATTTT.